Included here is one T cell receptor beta chain sequence, with context. The target antigen is unknown. This sequence may be a read error, since a much larger clone differs from it by one base. The library was built from about 400 ng RNA with molecular barcoded adaptors for alpha/delta and beta/gamma chains. TCRdb itself ran the reads through MiXCR, one entry per CDR3 protein. The profile covers some 50,000 distinct CDR3 sequences, with about a fifth appearing a single time and approximately 38% taken by the ten largest. Sampling of bone marrow took place during active disease in every patient. The CDR3 totals 16 residues. The sample belongs to a study of read filtering for tumor transcriptome and immune sequencing. Study-wide findings and caveats: About 81.9% of IR-seq clonotypes had one read, totaling around 3.3% of reads; RNA-seq: roughly 76% and 46%. RNA-seq captured clonotypes less deeply and reliably than IR-seq. Dropping single-read clonotypes raised IR-seq and RNA-seq shared-clonotype correlation.

The rearrangement joins TRBV12-3 or TRBV12-4 to TRBJ2-2, with 8 bases that match TRBD2. The sequenced sample consisted of a population of CD138-negative cells sorted from bone marrow. This clonotype originated in a donor aged 40 or over with multiple myeloma. The CDR3 region has the DNA TGTGCCATCAGTTTAGGGGCGGGAGGTCGTAGCGGGGAGCTGTTTTTT. The encoded protein is CAISLGAGGRSGELFF.